What follows are 4 T cell receptor beta chains derived from one specimen sequenced in a study of human T cells and chemical hapten exposure. TCRdb recomputed calls from the RACE reads with MiXCR, one row per CDR3 protein. This table holds about 39,000 distinct CDR3 sequences, roughly 13% found once. Time point given: patch test 3, about 24 weeks after DPC sensitization. The treatment here: therapeutic diphenylcyclopropenone sensitization with weekly scalp DPC. Total RNA was isolated from unfractionated whole blood. Sample: whole blood, taken in connection with sensitization to the hapten diphenylcyclopropenone (DPC). The receptors come from a woman in her thirties or forties with alopecia areata. Some clones in this sample may be carry-over from other donors' samples.

This clonotype was seen a handful of times. The chain joins TRBV27 to TRBJ2-7, with TRBD2 matching 9 bases. From germline, CDR1 is MNHEY and CDR2 SMNVEV (reference sequence). J gave up 3 bases and V 6 bases, and 6 bases lay outside the gene matches. This CDR3 is 14 amino acids long. CDR3 sequence (DNA): TGTGCCAGCAGACTAGCGGGTGGAAGCTACGAGCAGTACTTC. It specifies CASRLAGGSYEQYF.

This clonotype occurred a few times. The rearrangement joins TRBV27 to TRBJ1-4; 9 bases map to TRBD1. The CDR3 contains 13 residues. CDR1 and CDR2 (germline): MNHEY, SMNVEV (reference sequence). With 6 bases clipped from V and 7 bases from J, the junction kept 3 bases outside the gene matches. The CDR3 DNA is TGTGCCAGCAGAATACAGGGGGCTGAAAAACTGTTTTTT. As protein: CASRIQGAEKLFF.

This clonotype was counted many times. The CDR3 DNA sequence: TGTGCCAGCAGCGTAGAGGCCGCCAATGAAAAACTGTTTTTT. It is translated as CASSVEAANEKLFF. This sequence joins TRBV9 and TRBJ1-4; D ambiguous. The CDR3 spans 14 residues. Per the germline V gene, CDR1 is SGDLS and CDR2 is YYNGEE. The ends were cut back, 0 bases at V and 5 bases at J, with 8 bases in the middle.

The rearrangement links TRBV7-2 to TRBJ1-3; 7 bases agree with TRBD1. Germline CDR1 SGHTA, CDR2 FQGNSA. Losses at the gene ends were 5 bases for V and 3 bases for J; bases not matched to a gene: 4. The CDR3 is 14 residues long. The CDR3 bases are TGTACCAGCAGCCCACAGGGGAATGGAAACACCATATATTTT. It encodes CTSSPQGNGNTIYF.